The subject of this entry is one T cell receptor (beta chain). This clonotype was detected a few times. Its antigen is currently not known. Base qualities are missing; no much larger clone stands one base away. The record originates from a study of T cells in Graves' hyperthyroidism and ophthalmopathy (dated by TCRdb to between 2018 and 2021). In the study overall: Peripheral blood samples were taken at the time of initial diagnosis, prior to any treatment. For training and testing, the approximately 97 patients in the discovery cohort were randomly divided in a 7:3 ratio. A discovery cohort of about a hundred patients, about 44 with Graves' ophthalmopathy and approximately 55 with stable Graves' hyperthyroidism, was used to find distinguishing TCR V-J signatures. According to the paper, TCR Vbeta CDR3 sequencing was carried out on about 140 peripheral blood samples, which came from 40 to 45 ophthalmopathy, around 74 hyperthyroidism and approximately 17 progressor patients. Prospective prediction of ophthalmopathy was tested in an independent validation cohort of 18 to 20 hyperthyroidism patients and some 17 patients who later progressed to ophthalmopathy. Thyroid tissue and blood T-cell repertoires from several Graves' hyperthyroidism patients were also compared in the study. After blood sampling, hyperthyroidism patients were treated with methimazole at a starting dose of 30 mg daily, and ophthalmopathy patients were treated with high-dose intravenous methylprednisolone. What the authors observed across the whole study: In validation, progression to ophthalmopathy was predicted by the model with around 71% sensitivity and approximately 78% specificity, a median of about 6.8 months before onset. Blood samples also contained most of the expanded thyroid clonotypes (frequency above 0.001), which suggests that blood repertoires may reflect thyroid immune responses. Sample size was not statistically predetermined, and blinding of investigators to group allocation was not performed. A model built on a 13 V-J signature distinguished ophthalmopathy from stable hyperthyroidism, reaching 87.88% sensitivity and under 84% specificity in cross-validation and 80%/75% in testing.

Amplification of TCR beta CDR3 regions was carried out from RNA transcripts. For the first round of RT-PCR on the TCR CDR3, the HTBI primer set was used together with the Qiagen OneStep RT-PCR kit. The libraries were constructed in a second round of multiplex PCR and then size-selected and purified. Sequencing of the libraries was done on an Illumina HiSeq2000 using paired-end 100 bp reads. Per the original workflow: SOAPnuke was used to process the raw data, with reads discarded if the reads contained adapters or uncalled bases, had a mean Phred below 15, or lacked an exact constant-primer or identifier match. COPE v1.2.5 was used to merge the high-quality paired reads, and each unique nucleotide sequence was defined as a clonotype. MiTCR v1.1 was used to align clonotypes to the IMGT TRBV, TRBD and TRBJ reference segments. The analysis included only V-J combinations with a frequency above 0.0001, which together covered 98% to 99.2% of the repertoires. A TCS score was defined as the ratio between F50 (clonal expansion) and ExV (chaos), using BLOSUM62-based TCRdist between CDR3 peptides within each V-J. Welch's t-statistics and random forest reduced several hundred V-J features to 10 to 15, which were used in a naive Bayes classifier (R e1071). In TCRdb, the public reads were trimmed at Q25 with fastp and aligned with MiXCR, with productive beta chains retained. Each record represents a unique CDR3 protein, reported with the most common genes and DNA among its rows. What appears here as the V and J calls and clone size reflects TCRdb's work, not the paper's. The sample table holds about 690,000 distinct CDR3 sequences, of which around a sixth were seen once. Of the sample, around 15% is held by the ten largest clones.

A patient counted as having stable Graves' hyperthyroidism if no progression to ophthalmopathy occurred over 18 months of follow-up. Hyperthyroidism patients were newly diagnosed, with disease duration under 2 months, and aged 18 to 65 years. Patients with uncontrolled infections, other autoimmune diseases, pregnancy or lactation were excluded. Diagnoses relied on clinical symptoms, serum thyroxine and TRAb, thyroid ultrasound and orbital computed tomography. Ficoll-Paque density gradient centrifugation was used to isolate PBMCs from about 9.4 ml of fresh peripheral blood. Trizol reagent was used to extract total RNA, and RNA quality was then checked on an Agilent 2100 Bioanalyzer. The receptor comes from a man aged 45-60 years with Graves' hyperthyroidism. The sequenced material came from blood.

The bases are TGTGCCAGCAGCCAAGAGCGAAGTAGGAGCACTGAAGCTTTCTTT. This codes for CASSQERSRSTEAFF. The chain was built from TRBV14 and TRBJ1-1; the D gene is unclear. The CDR3 numbers 15 residues from cysteine through phenylalanine. Just the 45-base CDR3 DNA is kept, in frame starting at base 1. Trimming at the junction amounts to 0 bases on V and 4 bases on J, and the germline ends lie 12 bases apart. Taken from the germline V gene, the CDR1 and CDR2 loops are SGHDN and FVKESK.